This TCR beta chain was sequenced in a study of T-cell reconstitution after alpha-beta-depleted transplantation in children. General study results and limits: Expanded graft clones numbering several hundred reportedly gave rise to alpha-beta T cells about two months after transplant. Surviving recipient T cells and thymic progenitors produced the high day-60 TCRbeta diversity seen in some patients. It was newly produced T cells that mostly accounted for T-cell counts and diversity one year after transplant.

Unique molecular identifiers were used in preparing the TCRbeta library. Each CDR3 protein is one row after TCRdb ran MiXCR on the PCR reads. The sample shows about a million distinct CDR3 sequences, about 30% of them seen only once. A note on this clonotype: The antigen remains unidentified.

Per germline, CDR1 SQVTM and CDR2 ANQGSEA. The CDR3 is 11 amino acids. Trimming pared 7 bases from V and 6 bases from J, leaving 11 bases between. The chain recombines TRBV29-1 with TRBJ2-3; D uncertain. Material: PBMCs, mostly from graft donor cells, obtained 360 days after TCRalphabeta/CD19-depleted stem cell transplant. The TCR sequence derives from a boy younger than two who had a stem cell transplant for SCID, so the T cells may come from the graft donor. Written as DNA, the CDR3 is TGCAGCGCCGTCGTCAGGGATACGCAGTATTTT. It encodes CSAVVRDTQYF.